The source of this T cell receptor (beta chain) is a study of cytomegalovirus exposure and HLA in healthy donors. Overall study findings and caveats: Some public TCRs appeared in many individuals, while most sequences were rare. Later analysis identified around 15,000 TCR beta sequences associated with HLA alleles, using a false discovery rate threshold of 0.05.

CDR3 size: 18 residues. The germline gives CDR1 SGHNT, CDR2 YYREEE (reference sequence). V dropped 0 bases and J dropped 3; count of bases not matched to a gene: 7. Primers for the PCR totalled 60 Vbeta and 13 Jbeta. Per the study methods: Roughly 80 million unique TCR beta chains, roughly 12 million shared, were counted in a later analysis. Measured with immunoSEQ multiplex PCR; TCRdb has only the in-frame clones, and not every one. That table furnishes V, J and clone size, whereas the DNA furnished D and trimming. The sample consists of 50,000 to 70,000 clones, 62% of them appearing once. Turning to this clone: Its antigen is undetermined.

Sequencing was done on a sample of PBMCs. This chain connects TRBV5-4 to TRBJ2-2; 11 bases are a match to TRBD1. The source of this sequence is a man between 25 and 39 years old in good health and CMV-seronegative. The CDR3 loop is CASSLGTGGSLYTGELFF. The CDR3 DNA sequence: TGTGCCAGCAGCTTGGGGACAGGGGGCAGTCTGTACACCGGGGAGCTGTTTTTT.